The subject of this entry is one T cell receptor beta chain. The entry originates in a study of technical replicates of blood from several donors. CDR1 and CDR2 (germline): MGHDK, SYGVNS. The CDR3 contains 16 residues. Trimming took 4 bases from V and 2 from J, leaving 15 bases between them. The repertoire was sequenced with immunoSEQ multiplex PCR; TCRdb's copy has only in-frame clones and lacks some. The table records 65,000 to 95,000 clones, 97% of them present only once. The chain carries TRBV25-1 and TRBJ2-1, with D perhaps matching TRBD1 (6 bases). The clonotype was recovered from a human donor in good health. Specimen: T cells isolated from PBMCs. In DNA form, the CDR3 reads TGTGCCAGCAGTGGACCATCTGAGGGGGCCTACAATGAGCAGTTCTTC. The encoded protein is CASSGPSEGAYNEQFF.